This T cell receptor (beta chain) was recorded in a study of control samples from healthy donors and cancer patients. Germline V CDR1 and CDR2: MNHEY, SMNVEV (reference sequence). CDR3 length equals 17 residues. After removal of 8 bases from V and 3 bases from J, the junction contained 14 bases not matched to a gene. Repertoires were generated with immunoSEQ multiplex PCR, while TCRdb's copy carries only in-frame clones and drops some. The sample carries some 140,000 clones, around 94% recorded once. The rearrangement uses TRBV27 and TRBJ2-1; 9 bases map to TRBD2. The sequencing input was PBMCs. The sequence came from a man aged 60-69 years with colorectal cancer. In DNA, the CDR3 is TGTGCCAGCGCAGCGGGGACTAGCCCTCTAAACTACAATGAGCAGTTCTTC. Protein product: CASAAGTSPLNYNEQFF.